This T cell receptor (beta chain) comes out of a study of CD8 T cells in Susac syndrome. The authors reverse transcribed about 0.45 to 1 ug RNA with random hexamers. By means of immunoSEQ multiplex PCR, TCR beta CDR3 spanning 54 Vbeta and 13 Jbeta underwent amplification. TCRdb called the immunoSEQ multiplex PCR reads again in MiXCR, with one record for every CDR3 protein. The sample comprises under 200,000 distinct CDR3 sequences, roughly 90% of which are singletons, and around 0.1% rests with the top ten. Per germline, CDR1 GTSNPN and CDR2 SVGIG (reference sequence). V lost 1 base and J 4 bases, leaving 9 bases between the germline ends. The CDR3 spans 13 residues.

The TCR comes from a human donor with Susac syndrome. V usage is TRBV30 and J usage is TRBJ2-3; the D gene is possibly TRBD2 (5 bases). The sequenced sample was CD4+ T cells from PBMCs. The CDR3: CAWSDGVPDTQYF. The CDR3 nucleotides read TGTGCCTGGAGTGACGGGGTCCCAGATACGCAGTATTTT.